This T cell receptor (beta chain) was documented in a study of T-cell memory formation after mild COVID-19. Points from the study as a whole: A balance of CD4 and CD8 characterized clones contracting day 15 to 85, whereas later expanders leaned CD4+. Confirmation was lacking for SARS-CoV-2 specificity of second-wave clones that peaked on day 37.

Each CDR3 protein is one row after TCRdb ran MiXCR on the 5' RACE reads. The sample carries a few hundred thousand distinct CDR3 sequences, about 22% recorded once. J gave up 0 bases and V 0 bases, and 5 bases lay outside the gene matches. Germline CDR1 SEHNR, CDR2 FQNEAQ (reference sequence). CDR3 size: 16 residues. As concerns this clonotype: Antigen specificity is unknown.

Material: PBMCs or a T cell subset sorted from them (not recorded which). The receptor was isolated from an adult woman who had mild COVID-19 (a few samples of this study predate the infection). Cell type and time point are not known. The chain recombines TRBV7-9 with TRBJ2-7; 7 bases map to TRBD1. CDR3 sequence: CASSLAQGESSYEQYF. DNA of the CDR3: TGTGCCAGCAGCTTAGCGCAGGGGGAGAGCTCCTACGAGCAGTACTTC.